A single sample is the source of the 8 T cell receptor beta chains below, sequenced in a study of blood T cell repertoires in COVID-19. Assay used: immunoSEQ multiplex PCR; TCRdb lists only in-frame clones, some missing. The repertoire has about 440,000 clones, approximately 90% of them found once; the top ten carry roughly 1.8%. Specimen: PBMCs or T cells enriched from blood (not recorded which). Receptor source: a woman between 18 and 29 years old with acute COVID-19.

The V gene is TRBV6-5, the J gene TRBJ2-1, with 10 bases that match TRBD2. The germline CDR1 and CDR2 sequences are MNHEY and SVGAGI. This CDR3 spans 16 amino acids. V lost 0 bases and J lost 6; bases outside the gene matches: 5. CDR3 sequence reads: CASSYSSASGSNEQFF. CDR3 sequence (DNA): TGTGCCAGCAGTTACTCGTCGGCTAGCGGGAGCAATGAGCAGTTCTTC.

This clone has a single count. The chain carries TRBV28 and TRBJ1-5; D gene uncertain. Trimming shortened V by 1 base and J by 4 bases, and 11 bases separated the two germline ends. The CDR3 loop spans 15 amino acids. Germline values: CDR1 MDHEN, CDR2 SYDVKM. CDR3 sequence reads: CASSLSGPLNQPQHF. The CDR3 region has the DNA TGTGCCAGCAGTTTATCTGGGCCCTTGAATCAGCCCCAGCATTTT.

The V and J genes are TRBV11-3 and TRBJ1-5; no clear D. This CDR3 is 15 amino acids long. Germline V lookup: CDR1 SGHNT, CDR2 YENEEA. The ends were cut back, 5 bases at V and 3 bases at J, with 14 bases in the middle. This CDR3 reads CASSERLTPNQPQHF. The CDR3 nucleotides read TGTGCCAGCAGCGAAAGACTGACTCCCAATCAGCCCCAGCATTTT.

The rearrangement links TRBV3-1 (or the pseudogene TRBV3-2) to TRBJ1-1; tentatively, D is TRBD1 (5 bases). This CDR3 spans 15 amino acids. Trimming shortened V by 4 bases and J by 4 bases, and 16 bases separated the two germline ends. The germline V gene encodes CDR1 LGHDT and CDR2 YNNKEL (reference sequence). The CDR3 DNA reads TGTGCCAGCAGCCCCGCACTCAGGGTCGCCACTGAAGCTTTCTTT. Protein sequence: CASSPALRVATEAFF.

The chain employs TRBV9 and TRBJ2-1; the match to TRBD2 covers 10 bases. The J segment lost 6 bases and the V segment lost 4 bases, leaving 7 bases of the junction unmatched. This CDR3 has 15 amino acids. Germline CDR1 and CDR2: SGDLS and YYNGEE. This chain's CDR3 is CASSPRTSGLNEQFF. CDR3 in DNA: TGTGCCAGCAGCCCCCGGACTAGCGGACTCAATGAGCAGTTCTTC. The full variable domain, in which reference TRBV9 and TRBJ2-1 provide the parts outside the CDR3, is DSGVTQTPKHLITATGQRVTLRCSPRSGDLSVYWYQQSLDQGLQFLIQYYNGEERAKGNILERFSAQQFPDLHSELNLSSLELGDSALYFCASSPRTSGLNEQFFGPGTRLTVL.

This clone was recorded once. CDR3 in amino acids: CATSDLWRGTSYEQYF. In nucleotides, the CDR3 is TGTGCCACCAGTGATTTGTGGCGGGGGACCTCCTACGAGCAGTACTTC. The chain is built from TRBV24-1 and TRBJ2-7; 7 nucleotides align to TRBD2. Germline CDR1 and CDR2: KGHDR and SFDVKD. The CDR3 runs to 16 residues. V gave up 0 bases and J gave up 0 bases; unmatched junction bases: 4.

The chain joins TRBV5-1 to TRBJ1-3; D gene ambiguous. CDR3 length: 16 residues. The V end was cut by 4 bases, the J end by 2 bases, with 16 bases between. In germline, CDR1 is SGHRS, CDR2 YFSETQ. CDR3 residues: CASSLQPGAAGNTIYF. CDR3 in DNA: TGCGCCAGCAGCCTGCAACCGGGAGCCGCTGGAAACACCATATATTTT.

This chain joins TRBV4-1 and TRBJ2-7, with TRBD1 identical over 7 bases. The V and J ends lost 4 bases and 6 bases, in that order; junction bases with no gene match: 3. CDR1 and CDR2 (germline): MGHRA, YSYEKL. CDR3 length equals 12 residues. The CDR3 spells CASSPQGSEQYF. The CDR3 region has the DNA TGCGCCAGCAGCCCACAGGGGAGCGAGCAGTACTTC.